The 3 T cell receptor beta chains reported below all come from one sample, sequenced in a study of cytomegalovirus exposure and HLA in healthy donors. This PCR relied on a set of 60 Vbeta primers and 13 Jbeta primers. Some clones are missing from TCRdb's copy, which holds only in-frame ones; the method was immunoSEQ multiplex PCR. The sample consists of 100,000 to 150,000 clones, approximately 82% of them appearing once. The sample was PBMCs. The receptors shown here come from a man aged 50-60 years in good health and CMV-seronegative.

The gene calls are TRBV28 and TRBJ1-5; D is undetermined. Deletions cut 8 bases from V and 5 bases from J, with 13 bases between. Germline V lookup: CDR1 MDHEN, CDR2 SYDVKM. CDR3 length: 13 amino acids. CDR3 in DNA: TGTGCCAGCCGAAACGGGTTTTATCAGCCCCAGCATTTT. Translation: CASRNGFYQPQHF.

The chain combines TRBV18 with TRBJ2-2, with D hard to call. This CDR3 spans 16 amino acids. V lost 2 bases to trimming and J lost 1 base, with 11 bases between them. Germline V lookup: CDR1 KGHSH, CDR2 LQKENI. The CDR3 loop reads CASSPSVVGNTGELFF. DNA of the CDR3: TGTGCCAGCTCACCAAGCGTAGTCGGGAACACCGGGGAGCTGTTTTTT.

The V call is TRBV15, the J call TRBJ1-3; TRBD1 matches 9 bases. Germline CDR1 reads LNHNV; CDR2 reads YYDKDF (reference sequence). V lost 5 bases and J lost 3; bases outside the gene matches: 5. The CDR3 covers 15 residues. CDR3 coding DNA: TGTGCCACCAGCCCAGACAGGGGGAGTGGAAACACCATATATTTT. It encodes CATSPDRGSGNTIYF.